Below are 7 T cell receptor beta chains sequenced from a single sample in a study of low-dose radiotherapy and immunotherapy resistance in tumors. Alpha- and beta-chain coverage of first-strand cDNA came from TRAV- and TRBV-specific primers. A constant-region primer paired with the V-primer adapter amplified TCRs over approximately 18 PCR cycles. TCRdb recomputed calls from the reads with MiXCR, one row per CDR3 protein. This table has more than 45,000 distinct CDR3 sequences, 25% appearing once. Time point noted: before trial treatment. The sequenced sample was PBMCs, obtained before treatment. These receptors were taken from a male donor with prostate cancer.

This sequence joins TRBV14 and TRBJ2-5; D is ambiguous. Trimming shortened V by 0 bases and J by 6 bases, and 8 bases separated the two germline ends. The CDR3 has 13 amino acids. The germline CDR1 and CDR2 sequences are SGHDN and FVKESK. CDR3 bases: TGTGCCAGCAGCCAAGATCTATCCCAGACCCAGTACTTC. It codes for CASSQDLSQTQYF.

There are many counts of this clonotype. The rearrangement joins TRBV23-1 to TRBJ2-3, with a weak D call TRBD1 (6 bases). TRBV23-1 is an ORF, and what it does is uncertain. The CDR3 has 17 residues. Deletions cut 2 bases from V and 3 bases from J, with 18 bases between. Here the CDR3 DNA reads TGCGCCAGCAGTCAAGCCTTTGGCAGGGGACCGACAGATACGCAGTATTTT. Protein: CASSQAFGRGPTDTQYF.

Many counts were recorded for this clonotype. The chain recombines TRBV27 with TRBJ2-1; D is uncertain. From germline, CDR1 is MNHEY and CDR2 SMNVEV (reference sequence). This CDR3 is built from 14 residues. Trimming left V 0 bases short and J 15 bases short, with 18 bases between. DNA of the CDR3: TGTGCCAGCAGTTTATCGAGCTATACGGCCCGCCCGTTCTTC. It is translated as CASSLSSYTARPFF.

Many counts were recorded for this clonotype. This chain links TRBV28 with TRBJ2-3; no definite D call. Germline CDR1 is MDHEN and CDR2 is SYDVKM. CDR3 length equals 13 residues. V was pared by 6 bases and J by 6 bases, with 13 bases between. DNA of the CDR3: TGTGCCAGCAGCCTCGGACGATTGGATACGCAGTATTTT. Translation gives CASSLGRLDTQYF.

A note on this clonotype: This likely traces to a read error, being one base from a far larger clone. This rearrangement joins TRBV7-9 to TRBJ2-7; 8 nucleotides align to TRBD2. Germline-derived CDR1 and CDR2 are SEHNR and FQNEAQ (reference sequence). The ends lost 0 bases at V and 7 bases at J; junction bases unmatched: 8. CDR3 size: 15 residues. For the CDR3, the DNA is TGTGCCAGCAGCTTAGCCAGCGGGAGTGTTAATGAGCAGTACTTC. Its translation is CASSLASGSVNEQYF.

This clonotype has at least ten counts. V gene TRBV10-3 combines with J gene TRBJ2-4; 12 positions agree with TRBD1. Germline V gene data show CDR1 as ENHRY and CDR2 as SYGVKD. The V gene end was trimmed by 4 bases and the J gene end by 1 base; junction bases not matched to a gene: 2. The CDR3 loop spans 16 amino acids. CDR3 protein: CAISGGQGAAKNIQYF. CDR3 DNA sequence: TGTGCCATCAGTGGGGGACAGGGGGCTGCCAAAAACATTCAGTACTTC.

This clonotype was observed a single time. Because the CDR3's place on the DNA is in doubt, the DNA is left out and the CDR3 is given as listed by TCRdb. This chain connects TRBV2 to TRBJ2-2; TRBD1 was called by the table and not checked on the DNA. The CDR3 spans 14 amino acids, including both terminal residues. From germline, CDR1 is SNHLY and CDR2 FYNNEI. Here the CDR3 reads CASTRQGYTGSCFF.